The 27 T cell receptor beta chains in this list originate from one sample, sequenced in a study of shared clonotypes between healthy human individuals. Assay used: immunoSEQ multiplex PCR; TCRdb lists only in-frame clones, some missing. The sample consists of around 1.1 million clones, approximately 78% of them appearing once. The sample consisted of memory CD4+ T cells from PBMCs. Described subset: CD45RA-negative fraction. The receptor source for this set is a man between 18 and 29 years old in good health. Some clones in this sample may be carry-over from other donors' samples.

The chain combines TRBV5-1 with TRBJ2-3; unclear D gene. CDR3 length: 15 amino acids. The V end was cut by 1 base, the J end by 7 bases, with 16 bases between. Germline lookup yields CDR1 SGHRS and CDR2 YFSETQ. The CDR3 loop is CASSLFQAEPNTQYF. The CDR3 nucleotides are TGCGCCAGCAGCTTGTTCCAGGCAGAACCAAATACGCAGTATTTT. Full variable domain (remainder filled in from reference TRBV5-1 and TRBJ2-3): KAGVTQTPRYLIKTRGQQVTLSCSPISGHRSVSWYQQTPGQGLQFLFEYFSETQRNKGNFPGRFSGRQFSNSRSEMNVSTLELGDSALYLCASSLFQAEPNTQYFGPGTRLTVL.

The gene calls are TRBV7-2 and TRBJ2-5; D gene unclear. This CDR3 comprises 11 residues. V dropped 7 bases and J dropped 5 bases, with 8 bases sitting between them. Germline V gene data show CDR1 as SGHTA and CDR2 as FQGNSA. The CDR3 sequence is CASTPQETQYF. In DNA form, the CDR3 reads TGTGCCAGCACCCCCCAGGAGACCCAGTACTTC.

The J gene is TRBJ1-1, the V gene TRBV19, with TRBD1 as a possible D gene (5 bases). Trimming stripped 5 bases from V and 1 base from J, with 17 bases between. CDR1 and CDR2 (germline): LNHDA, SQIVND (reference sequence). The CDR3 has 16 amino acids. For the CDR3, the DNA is TGTGCCAGTAGTCTATACCAGGGAGGATCGAACACTGAAGCTTTCTTT. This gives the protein CASSLYQGGSNTEAFF.

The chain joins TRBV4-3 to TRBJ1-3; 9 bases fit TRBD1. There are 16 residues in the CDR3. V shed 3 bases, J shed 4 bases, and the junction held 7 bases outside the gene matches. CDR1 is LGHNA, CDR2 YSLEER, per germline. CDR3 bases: TGCGCCAGCAGCCAGGCCGGGACAGGGACAGGAAACACCATATATTTT. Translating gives CASSQAGTGTGNTIYF.

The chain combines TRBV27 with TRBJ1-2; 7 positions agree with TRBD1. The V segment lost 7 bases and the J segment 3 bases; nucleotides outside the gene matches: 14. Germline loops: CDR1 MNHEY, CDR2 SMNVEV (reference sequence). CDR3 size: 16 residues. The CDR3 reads CASTLSGQALYYGYTF. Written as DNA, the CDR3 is TGTGCCAGCACCCTTTCCGGACAGGCCCTTTACTATGGCTACACCTTC.

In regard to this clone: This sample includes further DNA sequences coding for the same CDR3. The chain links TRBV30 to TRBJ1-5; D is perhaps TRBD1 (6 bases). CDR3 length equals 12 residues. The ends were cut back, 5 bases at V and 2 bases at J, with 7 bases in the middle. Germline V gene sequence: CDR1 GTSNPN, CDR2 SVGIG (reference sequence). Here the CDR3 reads CAWEGGNQPQHF. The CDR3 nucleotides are TGTGCCTGGGAGGGGGGCAATCAGCCCCAGCATTTT.

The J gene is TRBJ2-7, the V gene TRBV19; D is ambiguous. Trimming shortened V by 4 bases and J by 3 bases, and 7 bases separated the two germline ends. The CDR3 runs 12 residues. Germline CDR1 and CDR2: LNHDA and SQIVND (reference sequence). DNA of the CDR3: TGTGCCAGTAGTAGGGGTGTCTACGAGCAGTACTTC. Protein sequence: CASSRGVYEQYF.

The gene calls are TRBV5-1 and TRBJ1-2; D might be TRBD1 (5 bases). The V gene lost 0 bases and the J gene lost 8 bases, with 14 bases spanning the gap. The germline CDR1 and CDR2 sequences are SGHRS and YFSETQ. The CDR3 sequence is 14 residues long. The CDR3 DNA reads TGCGCCAGCAGCTTGGAACCCGGGGCACGCGGCTACACCTTC. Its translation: CASSLEPGARGYTF.

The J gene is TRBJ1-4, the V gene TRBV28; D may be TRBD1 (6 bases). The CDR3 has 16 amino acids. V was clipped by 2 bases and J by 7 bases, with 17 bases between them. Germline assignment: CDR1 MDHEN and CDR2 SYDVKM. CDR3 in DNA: TGTGCCAGCAGTTTACGTATGGCAGGGGAGGGTGAAAAACTGTTTTTT. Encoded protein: CASSLRMAGEGEKLFF.

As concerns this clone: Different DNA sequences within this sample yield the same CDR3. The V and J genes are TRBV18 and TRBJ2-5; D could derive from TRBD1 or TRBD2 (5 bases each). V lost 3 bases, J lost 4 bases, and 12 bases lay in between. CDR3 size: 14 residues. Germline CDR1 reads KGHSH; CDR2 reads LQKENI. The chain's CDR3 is CASSPPTGRETQYF. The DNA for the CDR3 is TGTGCCAGCTCACCCCCTACGGGACGAGAGACCCAGTACTTC.

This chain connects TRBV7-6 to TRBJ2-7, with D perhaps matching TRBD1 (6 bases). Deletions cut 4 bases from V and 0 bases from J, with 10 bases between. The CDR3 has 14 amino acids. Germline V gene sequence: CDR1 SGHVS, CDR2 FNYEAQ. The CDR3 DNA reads TGTGCCAGCAGCTCCCAGGACAGCTCCTACGAGCAGTACTTC. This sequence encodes CASSSQDSSYEQYF.

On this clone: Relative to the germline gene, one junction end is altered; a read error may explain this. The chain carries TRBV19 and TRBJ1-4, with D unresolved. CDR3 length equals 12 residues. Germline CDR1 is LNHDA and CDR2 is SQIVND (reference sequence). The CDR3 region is CASSPNLRAKLF. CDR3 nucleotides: TGTGCCAGTAGTCCTAACCTCCGGGCCAAGCTTTTT.

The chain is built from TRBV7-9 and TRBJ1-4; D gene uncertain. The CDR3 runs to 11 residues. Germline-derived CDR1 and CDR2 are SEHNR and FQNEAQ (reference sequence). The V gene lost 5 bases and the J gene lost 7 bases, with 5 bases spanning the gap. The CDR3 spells CASSQSEKLFF. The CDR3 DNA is TGTGCCAGCAGCCAGAGTGAAAAACTGTTTTTT. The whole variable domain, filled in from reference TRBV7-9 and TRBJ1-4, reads DTGVSQNPRHKITKRGQNVTFRCDPISEHNRLYWYRQTLGQGPEFLTYFQNEAQLEKSRLLSDRFSAERPKGSFSTLEIQRTEQGDSAMYLCASSQSEKLFFGSGTQLSVL.

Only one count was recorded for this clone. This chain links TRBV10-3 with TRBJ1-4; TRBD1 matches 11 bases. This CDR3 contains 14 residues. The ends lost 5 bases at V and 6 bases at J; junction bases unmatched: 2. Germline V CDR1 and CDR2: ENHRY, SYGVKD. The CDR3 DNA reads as TGTGCCATCAGTCGGGACAGGGGGGATGAAAAACTGTTTTTT. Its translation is CAISRDRGDEKLFF.

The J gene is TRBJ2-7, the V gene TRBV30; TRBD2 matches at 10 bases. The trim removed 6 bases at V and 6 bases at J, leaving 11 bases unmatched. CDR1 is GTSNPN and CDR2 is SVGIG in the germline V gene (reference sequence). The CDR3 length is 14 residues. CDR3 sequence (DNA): TGTGCCTGCCTACAATGGGGACTAGCGCCCGAGCAGTACTTC. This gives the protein CACLQWGLAPEQYF.

CDR3 nucleotides: TGTGCCAGCAGCGCAAACAGGGCTACTGAAGCTTTCTTT. This codes for CASSANRATEAFF. V usage is TRBV9 and J usage is TRBJ1-1; D might be TRBD1 (6 bases). CDR1 and CDR2 from the germline V gene are SGDLS and YYNGEE. The V end lost 3 bases, the J end lost 5 bases, and 11 bases lay between the germline ends. This CDR3 region has 13 residues.

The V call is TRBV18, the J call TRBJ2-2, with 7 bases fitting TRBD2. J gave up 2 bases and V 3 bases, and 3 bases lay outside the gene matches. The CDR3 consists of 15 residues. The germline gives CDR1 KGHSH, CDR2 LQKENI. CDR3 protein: CASSPGAGNTGELFF. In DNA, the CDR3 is TGTGCCAGCTCACCGGGAGCGGGAAACACCGGGGAGCTGTTTTTT.

CDR3 loop: CASSPPGGGPYEQYF. The CDR3 bases are TGTGCCAGCAGTCCTCCAGGGGGCGGCCCCTACGAGCAGTACTTC. This chain joins TRBV28 and TRBJ2-7; 8 bases fit TRBD1. The junction had 8 bases not matched to a gene; V was cut back by 5 bases and J by 2 bases. The CDR3 has 15 residues. Per germline, CDR1 MDHEN and CDR2 SYDVKM.

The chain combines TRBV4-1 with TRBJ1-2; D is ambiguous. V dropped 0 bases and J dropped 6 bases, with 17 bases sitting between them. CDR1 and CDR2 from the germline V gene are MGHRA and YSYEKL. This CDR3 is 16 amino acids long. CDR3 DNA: TGCGCCAGCAGCCAAGAAGTATCCGGAAACCGTCATGGCTACACCTTC. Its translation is CASSQEVSGNRHGYTF.

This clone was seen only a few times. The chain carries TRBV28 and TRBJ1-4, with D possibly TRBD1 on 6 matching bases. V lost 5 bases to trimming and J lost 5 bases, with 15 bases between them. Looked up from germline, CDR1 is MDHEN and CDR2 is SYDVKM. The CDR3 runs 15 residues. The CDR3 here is CASSPTGRKNEKLFF. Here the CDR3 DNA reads TGTGCCAGCAGTCCTACAGGGAGAAAGAATGAAAAACTGTTTTTT.

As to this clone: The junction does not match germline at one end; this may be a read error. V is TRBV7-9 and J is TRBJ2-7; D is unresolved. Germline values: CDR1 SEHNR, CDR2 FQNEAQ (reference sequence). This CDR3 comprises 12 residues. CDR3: CASSLEQTDPHF. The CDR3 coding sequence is TGTGCCAGCAGCTTAGAACAGACCGACCCGCACTTC.

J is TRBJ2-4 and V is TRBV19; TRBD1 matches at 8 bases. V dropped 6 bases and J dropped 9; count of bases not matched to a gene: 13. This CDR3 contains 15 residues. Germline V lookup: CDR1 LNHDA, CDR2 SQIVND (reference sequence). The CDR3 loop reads CASRGTGGPGSIQYF. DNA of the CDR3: TGTGCCAGTAGGGGAACAGGGGGACCCGGATCCATTCAGTACTTC.

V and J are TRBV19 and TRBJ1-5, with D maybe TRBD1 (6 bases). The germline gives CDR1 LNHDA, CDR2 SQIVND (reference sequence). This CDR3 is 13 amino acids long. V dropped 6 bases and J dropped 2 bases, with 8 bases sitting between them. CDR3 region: CASSNRGNQPQHF. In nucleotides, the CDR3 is TGTGCCAGTAGCAACAGGGGCAATCAGCCCCAGCATTTT.

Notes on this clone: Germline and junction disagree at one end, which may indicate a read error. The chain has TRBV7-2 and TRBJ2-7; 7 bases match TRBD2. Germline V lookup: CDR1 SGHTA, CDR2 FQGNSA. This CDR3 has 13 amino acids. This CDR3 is CASSLTPGREFHF. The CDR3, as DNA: TGTGCCAGCAGCTTAACCCCGGGGAGGGAGTTCCACTTC. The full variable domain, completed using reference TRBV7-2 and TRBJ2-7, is GAGVSQSPSNKVTEKGKDVELRCDPISGHTALYWYRQSLGQGLEFLIYFQGNSAPDKSGLPSDRFSAERTGGSVSTLTIQRTQQEDSAVYLCASSLTPGREFHFGPGTRLTVT.

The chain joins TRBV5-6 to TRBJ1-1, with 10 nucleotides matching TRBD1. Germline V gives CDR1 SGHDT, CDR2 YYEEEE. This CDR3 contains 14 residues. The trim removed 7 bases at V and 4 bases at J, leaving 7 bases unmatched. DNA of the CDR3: TGTGCCAGCGGACTTTGGGACAGGGGCACTGAAGCTTTCTTT. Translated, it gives CASGLWDRGTEAFF.

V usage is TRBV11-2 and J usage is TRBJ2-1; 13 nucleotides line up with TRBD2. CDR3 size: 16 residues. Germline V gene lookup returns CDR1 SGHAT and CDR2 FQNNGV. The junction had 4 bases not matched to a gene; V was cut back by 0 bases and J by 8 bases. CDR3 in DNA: TGTGCCAGCAGCTTAGAGGGACTAGCGGGACGGTATGAGCAGTTCTTC. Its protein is CASSLEGLAGRYEQFF.

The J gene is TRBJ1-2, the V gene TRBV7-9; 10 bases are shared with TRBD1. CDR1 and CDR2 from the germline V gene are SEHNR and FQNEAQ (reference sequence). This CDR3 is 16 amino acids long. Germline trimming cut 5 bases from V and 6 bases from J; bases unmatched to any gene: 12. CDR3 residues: CASSPRGTGVVHGYTF. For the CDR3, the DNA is TGTGCCAGCAGCCCACGAGGGACAGGGGTAGTTCATGGCTACACCTTC.